This passage covers 23 T cell receptor beta chains from one sample sequenced in a study of blood T cell repertoires in COVID-19. Method: immunoSEQ multiplex PCR; TCRdb's copy keeps in-frame clones and lacks some. The sample has around 54,000 clones, about 89% seen once; the top ten hold 2.2%. Sample: peripheral blood. These receptors all come from a human donor in a cohort sampled during active COVID-19.

This sequence joins TRBV28 and TRBJ1-5; 10 positions agree with TRBD1. Unmatched junction bases numbered 8, after V lost 6 bases and J lost 6 bases. The CDR3 covers 15 residues. Germline CDR1 is MDHEN and CDR2 is SYDVKM. CDR3 in DNA: TGTGCCAGCAGCCCGACAGGGGGCGCGGGTCAGCCCCAGCATTTT. It specifies CASSPTGGAGQPQHF.

This chain links TRBV28 with TRBJ1-4, with 10 bases identical to TRBD1. The V and J ends lost 7 bases and 11 bases, in that order; junction bases with no gene match: 7. The CDR3 runs to 13 residues. Germline loops: CDR1 MDHEN, CDR2 SYDVKM. The CDR3 region is CASKRTGGLKLFF. The CDR3 DNA reads TGTGCCAGCAAGCGGACAGGGGGGCTTAAACTGTTTTTT.

CDR3 in amino acids: CASRTQTVNNEQFF. CDR3 nucleotide sequence: TGTGCCAGCAGGACCCAGACAGTTAACAATGAGCAGTTCTTC. The chain employs TRBV27 and TRBJ2-1; TRBD1 is a possible D gene (5 bases). Germline loops: CDR1 MNHEY, CDR2 SMNVEV (reference sequence). V gave up 6 bases and J gave up 5 bases, with 14 bases separating them. The CDR3 has 14 amino acids.

CDR3 nucleotides: TGTGCCACTACCCTGGGCACAGCACTCATGAACACTGAAGCTTTCTTT. It codes for CATTLGTALMNTEAFF. The chain joins TRBV28 to TRBJ1-1; no clear D. CDR1 and CDR2 (germline): MDHEN, SYDVKM. The CDR3 contains 16 residues. V was clipped by 10 bases and J by 0 bases, with 21 bases between them.

The rearrangement links TRBV4-1 to TRBJ1-5; 7 bases line up with TRBD1. The germline CDR1 and CDR2 sequences are MGHRA and YSYEKL. CDR3 length: 15 residues. With V trimmed by 1 base and J by 5 bases, 5 bases remained unmatched. The CDR3 coding sequence is TGCGCCAGCAGCCAAGTAGACAGGGAGGATCAGCCCCAGCATTTT. This sequence encodes CASSQVDREDQPQHF.

The gene calls are TRBV4-1 and TRBJ2-1, with 9 bases matching TRBD2. The CDR3 loop spans 17 amino acids. Germline CDR1 is MGHRA and CDR2 is YSYEKL. The trim removed 7 bases at V and 5 bases at J, leaving 15 bases unmatched. In DNA form, the CDR3 reads TGCGCCAGCACCTACTCCGGACTAGCGATAAAAGACAATGAGCAGTTCTTC. Translated, it gives CASTYSGLAIKDNEQFF.

The chain couples TRBV11-3 to TRBJ2-5; D call uncertain. The V gene's germline CDR1 is SGHNT and CDR2 YENEEA. The CDR3 has 14 residues. With 1 base removed from V and 2 bases from J, the gap between germline ends came to 8 bases. The CDR3 region is CASSLGGNQETQYF. The CDR3 DNA sequence: TGTGCCAGCAGCTTAGGAGGTAATCAAGAGACCCAGTACTTC.

The chain is built from TRBV6-2 or TRBV6-3 and TRBJ2-1; 11 bases are shared with TRBD2. The CDR3 extends over 17 amino acids. J gave up 8 bases and V 2 bases, and 11 bases lay outside the gene matches. Per germline, CDR1 MNHEY and CDR2 SVGEGT. CDR3 residues: CASSYRVAGGLKDEQFF. As DNA, the CDR3 is TGTGCCAGCAGTTACAGGGTAGCGGGGGGGCTCAAGGATGAGCAGTTCTTC.

The chain recombines TRBV7-9 with TRBJ2-1, with 8 bases matching TRBD2. The CDR3 consists of 14 residues. After removal of 9 bases from V and 5 bases from J, the junction contained 9 bases not matched to a gene. CDR1 and CDR2 from the germline V gene are SEHNR and FQNEAQ (reference sequence). This chain's CDR3 is CASPGLGGNNEQFF. CDR3 nucleotide sequence: TGTGCCAGTCCGGGACTAGGGGGGAACAATGAGCAGTTCTTC.

V is TRBV11-2 and J is TRBJ2-7; possibly TRBD1 for D (6 bases). Deletions cut 5 bases from V and 6 bases from J, with 20 bases between. The CDR3 runs to 15 residues. Germline assignment: CDR1 SGHAT and CDR2 FQNNGV. For the CDR3, the DNA is TGTGCCAGCAGCACTTACAGGGCCGCTAACCCCGAGCAGTACTTC. The encoded protein is CASSTYRAANPEQYF.

The V gene is TRBV6-5, the J gene TRBJ1-3, with 7 bases that match TRBD1. Trimming at V came to 8 bases and at J to 4 bases, leaving 8 bases not matched to a gene. CDR3 length: 14 amino acids. Germline assignment: CDR1 MNHEY and CDR2 SVGAGI. The CDR3 loop is CASRQGNIGNTIYF. The CDR3 DNA is TGTGCCAGCCGACAGGGTAATATCGGAAACACCATATATTTT.

The J gene is TRBJ1-5, the V gene TRBV6-2 or TRBV6-3, with a tentative D call TRBD1 (5 bases). The V end was cut by 4 bases, the J end by 7 bases, with 11 bases between. In germline, CDR1 is MNHEY, CDR2 SVGEGT. The CDR3 is made up of 13 amino acids. CDR3 nucleotide sequence: TGTGCCAGCAGTTCCAGGGCCAAGCAGCCCCAGCATTTT. Its translation: CASSSRAKQPQHF.

The chain links TRBV6-5 to TRBJ2-1, with 8 nucleotides matching TRBD1. CDR1 and CDR2 (germline): MNHEY, SVGAGI. After removal of 7 bases from V and 9 bases from J, the junction contained 11 bases not matched to a gene. This CDR3 has 14 amino acids. The CDR3 region has the DNA TGTGCCAGCATACAGGGGGGCGTATCGGGTGAGCAGTTCTTC. Its translation: CASIQGGVSGEQFF.

The CDR3 region has the DNA TGTGCCAGCAGTGAGAGACTAGCGGGAGGGGTATCCGGGGAGCTGTTTTTT. Translating it yields CASSERLAGGVSGELFF. The chain recombines TRBV25-1 with TRBJ2-2; 14 positions agree with TRBD2. Germline V CDR1 and CDR2: MGHDK, SYGVNS. The CDR3 sequence is 17 residues long. The J segment lost 6 bases and the V segment lost 3 bases, leaving 6 bases of the junction unmatched.

This clone has a handful of counts. The J gene is TRBJ1-2, the V gene TRBV25-1; a possible D gene is TRBD1 (5 bases). This CDR3 has 16 residues. CDR1 MGHDK and CDR2 SYGVNS come from the germline V gene. V was cut by 3 bases and J by 3 bases, with 17 bases left in between. The CDR3: CASSEARRGVDYGYTF. CDR3 coding DNA: TGTGCCAGCAGTGAGGCCAGGCGGGGGGTAGACTATGGCTACACCTTC.

The V call is TRBV10-2, the J call TRBJ1-1; tentative D call: TRBD1 (5 bases). With 4 bases removed from V and 4 bases from J, the gap between germline ends came to 7 bases. The CDR3 sequence is 12 residues long. Germline assignment: CDR1 WSHSY and CDR2 SAAADI. The CDR3 DNA reads as TGCGCCAGCAGTGGCGGGGCCACTGAAGCTTTCTTT. It specifies CASSGGATEAFF.

The chain has TRBV7-2 and TRBJ2-2; 8 bases line up with TRBD1. Germline V gene lookup returns CDR1 SGHTA and CDR2 FQGNSA. J gave up 6 bases and V 0 bases, and 3 bases lay outside the gene matches. The CDR3 runs 15 residues. The DNA of the CDR3 is TGTGCCAGCAGCTTAGCGGGACAGGTATCCGGGGAGCTGTTTTTT. This translates into CASSLAGQVSGELFF.

The CDR3 sequence: CASSENFRWSRAFF. The CDR3 coding sequence is TGTGCCAGCAGTGAAAACTTCCGTTGGAGTCGAGCTTTCTTT. The genes are TRBV25-1 and TRBJ1-1; D is unclear. Looked up from germline, CDR1 is MGHDK and CDR2 is SYGVNS. V gave up 2 bases and J gave up 10 bases, with 17 bases separating them. There are 14 residues in the CDR3.

This clone was counted once. The V call is TRBV5-4, the J call TRBJ2-3; TRBD1 matches at 12 bases. The trim removed 4 bases at V and 4 bases at J, leaving 10 bases unmatched. CDR3 length: 17 residues. Germline V gene lookup returns CDR1 SGHNT and CDR2 YYREEE (reference sequence). CDR3 sequence (DNA): TGTGCCAGCAGCCCGGGAGGGGACAGGGGGCGAGCAGATACGCAGTATTTT. Protein product: CASSPGGDRGRADTQYF.

This clone was observed a few times. The chain is built from TRBV9 and TRBJ1-2; TRBD1 is a possible D gene (6 bases). V was trimmed by 4 bases and J by 6 bases, leaving 16 bases between them. The CDR3 has 14 residues. Germline V gene lookup returns CDR1 SGDLS and CDR2 YYNGEE. This CDR3 reads CASSPTPGVDGYTF. CDR3 in DNA: TGTGCCAGCAGCCCGACCCCAGGGGTGGATGGCTACACCTTC. The full variable domain, rest sourced from reference TRBV9 and TRBJ1-2, is DSGVTQTPKHLITATGQRVTLRCSPRSGDLSVYWYQQSLDQGLQFLIQYYNGEERAKGNILERFSAQQFPDLHSELNLSSLELGDSALYFCASSPTPGVDGYTFGSGTRLTVV.

This chain uses TRBV9 with TRBJ2-5; TRBD2 matches 8 bases. V lost 0 bases, J lost 1 base, and 5 bases stayed unmatched. Germline CDR1 is SGDLS and CDR2 is YYNGEE. The CDR3 has 16 residues. CDR3 sequence: CASSVGAGGLQETQYF. The CDR3 nucleotides read TGTGCCAGCAGCGTAGGGGCGGGGGGCCTCCAAGAGACCCAGTACTTC.

The gene calls are TRBV28 and TRBJ2-7, with D perhaps matching TRBD1 (6 bases). V lost 6 bases to trimming and J lost 2 bases, with 17 bases between them. Germline lookup yields CDR1 MDHEN and CDR2 SYDVKM. The CDR3 covers 15 residues. CDR3 nucleotides: TGTGCCAGCAGAGTAGGGGGAGTCATCCCCTACGAGCAGTACTTC. It translates to CASRVGGVIPYEQYF.

This clone came up once. J is TRBJ1-4 and V is TRBV11-2; D gene unclear. The CDR3 loop spans 16 amino acids. In germline, CDR1 is SGHAT, CDR2 FQNNGV. With 0 bases removed from V and 7 bases from J, the gap between germline ends came to 15 bases. The CDR3 nucleotides are TGTGCCAGCAGCTTAGATCGGTTGGGCTTAGGTGAAAAACTGTTTTTT. This gives the protein CASSLDRLGLGEKLFF.